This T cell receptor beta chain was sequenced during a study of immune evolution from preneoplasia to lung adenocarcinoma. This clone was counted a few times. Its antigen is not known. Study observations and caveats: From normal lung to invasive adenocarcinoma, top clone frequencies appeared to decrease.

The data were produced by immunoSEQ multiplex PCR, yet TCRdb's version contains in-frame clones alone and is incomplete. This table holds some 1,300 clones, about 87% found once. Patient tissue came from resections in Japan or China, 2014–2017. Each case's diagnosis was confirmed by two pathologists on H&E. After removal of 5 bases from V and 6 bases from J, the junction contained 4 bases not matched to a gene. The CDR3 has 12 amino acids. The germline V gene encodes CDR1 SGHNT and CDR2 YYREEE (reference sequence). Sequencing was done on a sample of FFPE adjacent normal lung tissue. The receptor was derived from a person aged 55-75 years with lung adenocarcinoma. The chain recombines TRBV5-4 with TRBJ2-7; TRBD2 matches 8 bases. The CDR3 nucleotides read TGTGCCAGCAGGTTTACTAGCGGCGAGCAGTACTTC. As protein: CASRFTSGEQYF.